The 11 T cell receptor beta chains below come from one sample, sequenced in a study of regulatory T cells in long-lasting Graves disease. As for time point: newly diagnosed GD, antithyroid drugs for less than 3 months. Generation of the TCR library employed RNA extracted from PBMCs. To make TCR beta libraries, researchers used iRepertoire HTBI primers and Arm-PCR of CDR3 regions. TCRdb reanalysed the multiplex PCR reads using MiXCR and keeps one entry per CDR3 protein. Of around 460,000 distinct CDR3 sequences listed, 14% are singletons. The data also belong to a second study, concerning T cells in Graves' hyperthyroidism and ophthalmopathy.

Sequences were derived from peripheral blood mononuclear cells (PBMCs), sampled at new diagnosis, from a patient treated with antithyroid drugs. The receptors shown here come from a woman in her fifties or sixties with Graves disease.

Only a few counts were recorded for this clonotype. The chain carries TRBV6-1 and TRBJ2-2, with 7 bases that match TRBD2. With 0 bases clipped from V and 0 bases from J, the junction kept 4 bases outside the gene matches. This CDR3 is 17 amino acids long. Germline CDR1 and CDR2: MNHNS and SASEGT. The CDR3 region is CASSEAIAGANTGELFF. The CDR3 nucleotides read TGTGCCAGCAGTGAAGCCATAGCGGGTGCGAACACCGGGGAGCTGTTTTTT.

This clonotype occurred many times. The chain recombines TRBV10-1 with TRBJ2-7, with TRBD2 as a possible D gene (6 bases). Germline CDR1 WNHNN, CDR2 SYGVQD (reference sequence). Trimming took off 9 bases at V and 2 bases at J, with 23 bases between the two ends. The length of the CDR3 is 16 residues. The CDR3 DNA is TGCGCCAGAATGACTCGAGCCGGGACTTTAACCTACGAGCAGTACTTC. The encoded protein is CARMTRAGTLTYEQYF.

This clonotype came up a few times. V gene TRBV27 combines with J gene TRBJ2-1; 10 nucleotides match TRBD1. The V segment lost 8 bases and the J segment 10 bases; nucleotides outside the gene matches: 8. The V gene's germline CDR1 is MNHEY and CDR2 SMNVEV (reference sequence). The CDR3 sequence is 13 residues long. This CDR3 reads CASRGTGVYEQFF. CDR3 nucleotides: TGTGCCAGCCGTGGGACAGGGGTATACGAGCAGTTCTTC.

Here the CDR3 reads CASSFQGGWAGANVLTF. The CDR3 region has the DNA TGTGCCAGCAGCTTCCAGGGGGGATGGGCAGGGGCCAACGTCCTGACTTTC. The gene calls are TRBV11-1 and TRBJ2-6; D may be TRBD1 (7 bases). The CDR3 is 17 residues long. From germline, CDR1 is SGHAT and CDR2 FQDESV (reference sequence). V dropped 3 bases and J dropped 4 bases, with 16 bases sitting between them.

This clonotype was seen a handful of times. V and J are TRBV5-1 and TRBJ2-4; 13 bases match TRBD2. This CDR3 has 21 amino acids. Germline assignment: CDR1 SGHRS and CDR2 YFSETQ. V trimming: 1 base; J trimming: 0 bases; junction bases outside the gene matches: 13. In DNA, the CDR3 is TGCGCCAGCAGCTTGCGGACTAGCGGGAGTATGTCGGCTGAAGCCAAAAACATTCAGTACTTC. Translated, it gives CASSLRTSGSMSAEAKNIQYF.

The CDR3 spells CASRPGQRQETQYF. CDR3 nucleotide sequence: TGTGCCAGCAGGCCGGGACAGAGACAAGAGACCCAGTACTTC. The chain joins TRBV6-2 or TRBV6-3 to TRBJ2-1; TRBD1 aligns across 7 bases. The DNA matches TRBJ2-5 better at its end, which makes the J call doubtful. CDR3 size: 14 residues. Looked up from germline, CDR1 is MNHEY and CDR2 is SVGEGT.

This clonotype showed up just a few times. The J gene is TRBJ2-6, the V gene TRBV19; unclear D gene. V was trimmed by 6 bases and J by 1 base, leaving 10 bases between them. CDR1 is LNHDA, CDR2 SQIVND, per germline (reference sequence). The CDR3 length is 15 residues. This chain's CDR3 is CASRGRRSGANVLTF. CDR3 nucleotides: TGTGCCAGTAGGGGAAGGCGTTCTGGGGCCAACGTCCTGACTTTC.

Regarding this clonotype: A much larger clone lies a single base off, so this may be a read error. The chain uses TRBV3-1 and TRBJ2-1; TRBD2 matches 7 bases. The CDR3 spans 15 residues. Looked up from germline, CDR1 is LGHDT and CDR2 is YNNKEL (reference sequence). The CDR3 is CVSSQPSGLGNEQFF. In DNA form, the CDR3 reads TGTGTCAGCAGCCAGCCTAGCGGACTTGGGAATGAGCAGTTCTTC.

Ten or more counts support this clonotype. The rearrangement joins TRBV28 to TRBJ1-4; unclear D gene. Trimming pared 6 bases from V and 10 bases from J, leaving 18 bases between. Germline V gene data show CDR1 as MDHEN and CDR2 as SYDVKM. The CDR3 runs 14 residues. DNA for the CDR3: TGTGCCAGCAGGGAACAAGGAGGGTTCGGAAAACTGTTTTTT. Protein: CASREQGGFGKLFF.

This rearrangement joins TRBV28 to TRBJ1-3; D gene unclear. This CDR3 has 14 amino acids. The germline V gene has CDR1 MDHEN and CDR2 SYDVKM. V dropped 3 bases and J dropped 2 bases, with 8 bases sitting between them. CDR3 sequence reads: CASSFLMAGNTIYF. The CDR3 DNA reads TGTGCCAGCAGTTTTCTCATGGCTGGAAACACCATATATTTT.

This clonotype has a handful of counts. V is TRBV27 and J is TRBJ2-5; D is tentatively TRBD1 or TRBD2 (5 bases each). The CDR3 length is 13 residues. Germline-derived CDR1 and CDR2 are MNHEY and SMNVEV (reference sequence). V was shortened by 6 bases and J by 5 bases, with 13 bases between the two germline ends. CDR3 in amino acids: CASSKGRGETQYF. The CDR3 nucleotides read TGTGCCAGCAGCAAGGGACGAGGGGAGACCCAGTACTTC.